This T cell receptor beta chain was retrieved from a study of blood T cell repertoires in COVID-19. Study in general: T cells, B-cell-depleted T cells, or PBMCs supplied cDNA or gDNA.

The V gene's germline CDR1 is SGHRS and CDR2 YFSETQ. CDR3 length: 16 residues. V was shortened by 4 bases and J by 0 bases, with 14 bases between the two germline ends. Per the original data handling: For nucleated cells, counts were estimated from reference gene primer amplification. Sequencing was performed with immunoSEQ multiplex PCR; in TCRdb, only in-frame clones are kept and a portion is missing. The V and J calls and clone size come from that table; D and trimming were worked out from the DNA. Of some 320,000 clones listed, around 88% are singletons. Sequenced sample: peripheral blood. The V and J genes are TRBV5-1 and TRBJ2-1, with D possibly being TRBD1 (6 bases). The clonotype was recovered from a woman in her twenties or thirties who had recovered from COVID-19. CDR3 coding DNA: TGCGCCAGCAGCCCCCAAACAGGGATCTCCTACAATGAGCAGTTCTTC. Protein product: CASSPQTGISYNEQFF.